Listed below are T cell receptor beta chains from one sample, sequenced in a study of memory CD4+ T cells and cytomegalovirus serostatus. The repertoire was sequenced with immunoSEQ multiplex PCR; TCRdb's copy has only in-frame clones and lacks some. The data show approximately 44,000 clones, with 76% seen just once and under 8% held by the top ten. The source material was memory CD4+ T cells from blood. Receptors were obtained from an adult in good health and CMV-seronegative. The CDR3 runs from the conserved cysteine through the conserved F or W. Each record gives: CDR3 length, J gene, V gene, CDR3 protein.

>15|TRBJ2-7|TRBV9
CASSVSAGSAYEQYF
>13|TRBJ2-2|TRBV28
CASSLYGAGELFF
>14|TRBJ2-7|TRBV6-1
CAAEGTSGSYEQYF
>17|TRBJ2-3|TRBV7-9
CASSPRGLAGGPDTQYF
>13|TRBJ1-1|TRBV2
CASSETVNTEAFF
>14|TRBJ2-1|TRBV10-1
CASSGASGWNEQFF
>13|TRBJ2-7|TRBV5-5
CASSFLTLDEQYF
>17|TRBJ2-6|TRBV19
CASSMGQGATGANVLTF
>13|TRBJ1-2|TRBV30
CAWSTGRIYGYTF
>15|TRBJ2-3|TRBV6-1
CASSQRAGSTDTQYF
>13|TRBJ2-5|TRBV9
CASSQGGQETQYF